This entry features one TCR beta chain sequence. The antigen is unknown. This entry belongs to a study of graft-versus-host responses after intestinal transplantation. Findings of the study overall: GvH clones surfaced in recipient marrow, some emerging earlier in ileum or blood.

The CDR3 has 14 amino acids. Germline CDR1 reads MNHEY; CDR2 reads SMNVEV (reference sequence). V lost 2 bases and J lost 1, with 8 bases in between. Clones were read by immunoSEQ multiplex PCR, and TCRdb kept only the in-frame ones, dropping some. The repertoire includes some 40,000 clones, roughly 89% of them detected once, and around 6.9% sits in the top ten. The source is a human patient who received an intestinal transplant, so some T cells may come from the graft donor. The sequencing used PBMCs, collected roughly 270 days after transplant. The genes are TRBV27 and TRBJ1-1, with D possibly being TRBD1 (6 bases). The chain's CDR3 is CASSLLDRNTEAFF. The CDR3 DNA sequence: TGTGCCAGCAGTTTACTGGACAGGAACACTGAAGCTTTCTTT.